By sample fraction, the clone carrying this T cell receptor beta chain is medium-sized. Its target is not known. These data come from a study of spatial heterogeneity in lung cancer. V lost 8 bases and J lost 2, with 13 bases in between. This CDR3 contains 14 residues. The V gene's germline CDR1 is MNHNS and CDR2 SASEGT. General study points: Expanded TCR counts, ubiquitous and regional, correlated respectively with ubiquitous and regional nonsynonymous mutation counts. For expanded intratumoral alpha and beta TCRs, counts tracked tumor mutation counts. Beta chains had an estimated 13% coverage of tumor T cells, and alpha chains had around 7%.

Indicated time point: sample taken at primary tumor resection. No cells were sorted before sequencing. The whole RNA sequenced was extracted from tumor, nontumor lung or frozen PBMC. One entry per CDR3 protein results from TCRdb running MiXCR on the 5' RACE reads. The data show 3,500 to 4,500 distinct CDR3 sequences, roughly 6.5% seen once. The chain recombines TRBV6-1 with TRBJ1-5, with TRBD1 as a possible D gene (6 bases). The sequence was collected from a male donor with early-stage non-small cell lung cancer. The source material was lung tumor tissue, sampled at surgery. Here the CDR3 reads CASSGGFGNQPQHF. In DNA form, the CDR3 reads TGTGCCAGCTCCGGGGGCTTTGGCAATCAGCCCCAGCATTTT.